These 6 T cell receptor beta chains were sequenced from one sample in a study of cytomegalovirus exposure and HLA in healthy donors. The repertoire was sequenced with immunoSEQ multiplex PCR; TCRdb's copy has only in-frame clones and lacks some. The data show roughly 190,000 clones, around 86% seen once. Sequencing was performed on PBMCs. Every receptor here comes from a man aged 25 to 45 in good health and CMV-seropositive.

In nucleotides, the CDR3 is TGTGCCAGCAATTTCGACAGGGGGCGTGAGACCCAGTACTTC. The encoded protein is CASNFDRGRETQYF. The rearrangement uses TRBV2 and TRBJ2-5, with 10 bases matching TRBD1. V gave up 7 bases and J gave up 5 bases; unmatched junction bases: 7. The CDR3 has 14 amino acids. CDR1 SNHLY and CDR2 FYNNEI come from the germline V gene.

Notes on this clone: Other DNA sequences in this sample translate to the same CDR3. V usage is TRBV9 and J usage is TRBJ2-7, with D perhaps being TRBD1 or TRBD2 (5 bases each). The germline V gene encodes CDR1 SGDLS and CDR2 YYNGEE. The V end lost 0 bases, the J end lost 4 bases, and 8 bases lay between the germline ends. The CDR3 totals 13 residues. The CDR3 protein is CASSVGGVYEQYF. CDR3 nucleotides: TGTGCCAGCAGCGTAGGAGGGGTGTACGAGCAGTACTTC.

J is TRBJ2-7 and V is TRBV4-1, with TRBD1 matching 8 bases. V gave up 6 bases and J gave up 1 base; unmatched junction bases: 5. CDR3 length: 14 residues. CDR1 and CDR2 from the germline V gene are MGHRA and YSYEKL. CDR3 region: CASSGTGQSYEQYF. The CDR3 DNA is TGCGCCAGCAGTGGGACAGGTCAGTCCTACGAGCAGTACTTC.

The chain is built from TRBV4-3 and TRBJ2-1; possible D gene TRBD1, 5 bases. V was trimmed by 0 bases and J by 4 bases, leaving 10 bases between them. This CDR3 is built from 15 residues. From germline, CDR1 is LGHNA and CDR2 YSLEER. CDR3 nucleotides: TGCGCCAGCAGCCAAGATATAAAGGGGTACAATGAGCAGTTCTTC. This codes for CASSQDIKGYNEQFF.

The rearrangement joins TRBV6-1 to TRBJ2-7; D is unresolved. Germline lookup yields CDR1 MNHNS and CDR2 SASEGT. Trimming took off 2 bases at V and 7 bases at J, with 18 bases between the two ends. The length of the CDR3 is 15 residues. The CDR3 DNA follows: TGTGCCAGCAGTGAAAACCCTATTTTTCTGAGTGAGCAGTACTTC. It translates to CASSENPIFLSEQYF.

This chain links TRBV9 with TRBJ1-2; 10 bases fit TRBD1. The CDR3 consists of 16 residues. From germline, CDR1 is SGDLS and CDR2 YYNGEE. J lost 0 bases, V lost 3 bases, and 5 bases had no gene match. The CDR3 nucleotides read TGTGCCAGCAGCGCGACAGGGGGCACCGCTAACTATGGCTACACCTTC. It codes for CASSATGGTANYGYTF.